This T cell receptor beta chain was observed in a study of blood T cell repertoires in COVID-19. CDR1 and CDR2 from the germline V gene are WNHNN and SYGVQD (reference sequence). Trimming left V 2 bases short and J 4 bases short, with 6 bases between. CDR3 length equals 13 residues. Sequencing used immunoSEQ multiplex PCR; TCRdb keeps in-frame clones, though not all of them. Among around 210,000 clones listed, just over 85% were seen once. The J gene is TRBJ1-5, the V gene TRBV10-1; D is perhaps TRBD1 (5 bases). This clonotype was sampled from a man aged 18 to 29 with active or convalescent COVID-19. The sample was peripheral blood. The chain's CDR3 is CASSEGANQPQHF. CDR3 bases: TGCGCCAGCAGTGAGGGGGCGAATCAGCCCCAGCATTTT.